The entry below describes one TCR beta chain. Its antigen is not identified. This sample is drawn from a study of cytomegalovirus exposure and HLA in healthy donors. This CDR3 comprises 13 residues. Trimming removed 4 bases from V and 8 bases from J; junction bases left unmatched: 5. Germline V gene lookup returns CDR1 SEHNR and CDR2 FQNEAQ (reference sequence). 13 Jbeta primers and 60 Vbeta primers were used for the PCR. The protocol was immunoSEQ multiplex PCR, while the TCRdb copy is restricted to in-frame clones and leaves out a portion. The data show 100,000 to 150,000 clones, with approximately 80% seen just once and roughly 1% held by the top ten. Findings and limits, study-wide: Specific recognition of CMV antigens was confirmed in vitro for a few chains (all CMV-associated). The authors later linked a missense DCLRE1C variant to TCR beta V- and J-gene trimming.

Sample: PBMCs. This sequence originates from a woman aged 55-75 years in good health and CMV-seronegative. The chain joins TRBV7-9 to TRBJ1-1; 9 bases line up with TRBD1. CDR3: CASSYGTGREAFF. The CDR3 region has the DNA TGTGCCAGCAGCTACGGGACAGGGCGGGAAGCTTTCTTT.